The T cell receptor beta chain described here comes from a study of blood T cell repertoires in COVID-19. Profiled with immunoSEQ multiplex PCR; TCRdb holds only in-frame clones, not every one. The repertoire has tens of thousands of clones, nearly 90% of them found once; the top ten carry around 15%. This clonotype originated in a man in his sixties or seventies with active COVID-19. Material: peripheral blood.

CDR3 in DNA: TGCGCCAGCAGCTTTGGGGGCACCACCGGGGAGCTGTTTTTT. Translation gives CASSFGGTTGELFF. V gene TRBV5-1 combines with J gene TRBJ2-2, with D possibly TRBD1 on 6 matching bases. The V end lost 2 bases, the J end lost 4 bases, and 9 bases lay between the germline ends. Germline V gene data show CDR1 as SGHRS and CDR2 as YFSETQ. This CDR3 has 14 amino acids. Looking up the rest from reference TRBV5-1 and TRBJ2-2 gives the full variable domain: KAGVTQTPRYLIKTRGQQVTLSCSPISGHRSVSWYQQTPGQGLQFLFEYFSETQRNKGNFPGRFSGRQFSNSRSEMNVSTLELGDSALYLCASSFGGTTGELFFGEGSRLTVL.